These 16 T cell receptor beta chains share one sample of origin, sequenced in a study of cytomegalovirus exposure and HLA in healthy donors. PCR was performed using 60 Vbeta and 13 Jbeta primers. Using immunoSEQ multiplex PCR, the repertoire was profiled, and TCRdb retains in-frame clones only, with some absent. The sample lists approximately 200,000 clones; 60% to 80% were seen once. The sample comprised PBMCs. These receptors were collected from a man in his late teens or twenties in good health and CMV-seronegative.

The V gene is TRBV7-9, the J gene TRBJ2-7, with 8 bases fitting TRBD1. V lost 5 bases to trimming and J lost 7 bases; unmatched junction nucleotides: 7. There are 13 residues in the CDR3. Germline lookup yields CDR1 SEHNR and CDR2 FQNEAQ (reference sequence). CDR3 sequence (DNA): TGTGCCAGCAGCATGGACAGGGTTCAGGAGCAGTACTTC. Encoded protein: CASSMDRVQEQYF.

The V gene is TRBV28, the J gene TRBJ1-4; 9 nucleotides agree with TRBD1. Unmatched junction bases numbered 9, after V lost 5 bases and J lost 8 bases. The germline V gene has CDR1 MDHEN and CDR2 SYDVKM. The CDR3 has 15 residues. CDR3 residues: CASSPSGTGSEKLFF. The CDR3 DNA sequence: TGTGCCAGCAGTCCCTCCGGGACAGGGAGCGAAAAACTGTTTTTT.

The chain uses TRBV7-2 and TRBJ2-2, with 9 bases fitting TRBD1. The germline CDR1 and CDR2 sequences are SGHTA and FQGNSA. The CDR3 is 15 residues long. Losses at the gene ends were 5 bases for V and 6 bases for J; bases not matched to a gene: 7. In DNA form, the CDR3 reads TGTGCCAGCAGCCTTGACAGGGGGGGTGCCGGGGAGCTGTTTTTT. Its protein is CASSLDRGGAGELFF.

The rearrangement uses TRBV28 and TRBJ2-1; 8 nucleotides line up with TRBD2. This CDR3 has 14 amino acids. V was pared by 7 bases and J by 16 bases, with 18 bases of the junction left unmatched. The germline V gene encodes CDR1 MDHEN and CDR2 SYDVKM. CDR3 in amino acids: CASTRSSGTFREFF. In nucleotides, the CDR3 is TGTGCCAGCACCCGGAGTAGCGGGACGTTCAGAGAATTCTTC.

This clone occurred once. The rearrangement uses TRBV6-5 and TRBJ2-7; 10 bases match TRBD2. CDR1 is MNHEY and CDR2 is SVGAGI in the germline V gene. Trimming removed 6 bases from V and 4 bases from J; junction bases left unmatched: 3. The CDR3 has 13 residues. As DNA, the CDR3 is TGTGCCAGCAGCCCTAGCGGGGGTTACGAGCAGTACTTC. The encoded protein is CASSPSGGYEQYF.

The rearrangement uses TRBV7-2 and TRBJ2-1, with D possibly TRBD1 on 8 matching bases. The V gene's germline CDR1 is SGHTA and CDR2 FQGNSA. The CDR3 extends over 15 amino acids. V gave up 1 base and J gave up 7 bases, with 14 bases separating them. CDR3 in DNA: TGTGCCAGCAGCTTAGATGGACAGGGAGGGAATGAGCAGTTCTTC. It is translated as CASSLDGQGGNEQFF.

To note about this clone: Germline and junction disagree at one end, which may indicate a read error. The CDR3 sequence is CASSLYLEAGEDTGELFF. The DNA of the CDR3 is TGTGCTAGCAGCTTGTACCTCGAGGCGGGAGAGGACACCGGGGAGCTGTTTTTT. J is TRBJ2-2 and V is TRBV7-7, with 7 nucleotides matching TRBD2. Germline V lookup: CDR1 SSHAT, CDR2 FNYEAQ (reference sequence). The CDR3 loop spans 18 amino acids. Drawing the rest from reference TRBV7-7 and TRBJ2-2, the complete variable domain is GAGVSQSPRYKVTKRGQDVTLRCDPISSHATLYWYQQALGQGPEFLTYFNYEAQPDKSGLPSDRFSAERPEGSISTLTIQRTEQRDSAMYRCASSLYLEAGEDTGELFFGEGSRLTVL.

This clone was seen a few times. The chain joins TRBV11-2 to TRBJ2-3; D is ambiguous. CDR3 size: 14 residues. CDR1 SGHAT and CDR2 FQNNGV come from the germline V gene. V lost 1 base to trimming and J lost 2 bases, with 7 bases between them. The CDR3 coding sequence is TGTGCCAGCAGCTTAGGGCTTTCCACAGATACGCAGTATTTT. It translates to CASSLGLSTDTQYF.

V and J are TRBV6-1 and TRBJ1-5; tentatively, D is TRBD1 (5 bases). Germline CDR1 is MNHNS and CDR2 is SASEGT. The CDR3 runs to 14 residues. Trimming removed 4 bases at V and 0 bases at J, with 7 bases between. The CDR3 protein is CASSGGGSNQPQHF. DNA of the CDR3: TGTGCCAGCAGTGGGGGGGGTAGCAATCAGCCCCAGCATTTT.

The chain combines TRBV18 with TRBJ2-3; TRBD2 might be the D (6 bases). Trimming pared 2 bases from V and 6 bases from J, leaving 9 bases between. This CDR3 has 13 amino acids. Germline V gives CDR1 KGHSH, CDR2 LQKENI. CDR3 amino acids: CASSPGTADTQYF. DNA of the CDR3: TGTGCCAGCTCACCAGGGACTGCTGATACGCAGTATTTT.

The genes are TRBV7-2 and TRBJ2-2; D ambiguous. Deletions cut 5 bases from V and 3 bases from J, with 10 bases between. The CDR3 is 14 amino acids. CDR1 and CDR2 from the germline V gene are SGHTA and FQGNSA. CDR3 nucleotides: TGTGCCAGCAGCCCCGGTTTGCACACCGGGGAGCTGTTTTTT. Translated, it gives CASSPGLHTGELFF.

This chain uses TRBV2 with TRBJ2-1; 13 bases map to TRBD2. The germline CDR1 and CDR2 sequences are SNHLY and FYNNEI. The CDR3 has 16 amino acids. V shed 2 bases, J shed 15 bases, and the junction held 13 bases outside the gene matches. DNA of the CDR3: TGTGCCAGCAGTGAATATAGGGTGACTAGCGGGAGGTCATGGTTCTTC. It yields the protein CASSEYRVTSGRSWFF.

This clone was observed a handful of times. The rearrangement joins TRBV2 to TRBJ1-1; D is uncertain. Per the germline V gene, CDR1 is SNHLY and CDR2 is FYNNEI. This CDR3 has 14 amino acids. The germline V and J ends were trimmed by 1 base and 0 bases, with 6 bases remaining between them. Written as DNA, the CDR3 is TGTGCCAGCAGTGAAGATCGAGTGAACACTGAAGCTTTCTTT. Translating it yields CASSEDRVNTEAFF.

This chain joins TRBV4-3 and TRBJ2-5; TRBD2 might be the D (6 bases). V was shortened by 4 bases and J by 4 bases, with 19 bases between the two germline ends. The CDR3 spans 16 residues. CDR1 LGHNA and CDR2 YSLEER come from the germline V gene. CDR3 protein: CASSRGARDDGETQYF. In DNA form, the CDR3 reads TGCGCCAGCAGCCGAGGAGCGCGGGACGACGGAGAGACCCAGTACTTC.

This clone showed up just a few times. The rearrangement links TRBV6-5 to TRBJ1-1; D perhaps matches TRBD1 (5 bases). CDR3 length: 15 residues. Germline V gene sequence: CDR1 MNHEY, CDR2 SVGAGI. Trimming cost V 4 bases and J 1 base, with 13 bases left between them. CDR3 loop: CASSWGLPQNTEAFF. The CDR3, as DNA: TGTGCCAGCAGTTGGGGACTCCCACAGAACACTGAAGCTTTCTTT.

This clone was seen just once. This sequence joins TRBV10-3 and TRBJ2-7, with D possibly matching TRBD2 (6 bases). Germline V gene data show CDR1 as ENHRY and CDR2 as SYGVKD. Trimming shortened V by 4 bases and J by 7 bases, and 23 bases separated the two germline ends. This CDR3 is built from 16 residues. CDR3 nucleotide sequence: TGTGCCATCAGTGCCGCTCTTCTAGCGCCCGGCGGGGAGCAGTACTTC. It specifies CAISAALLAPGGEQYF.